A single sample is the source of the 24 T cell receptor beta chains below, sequenced in a study of cytomegalovirus exposure and HLA in healthy donors. The primer mix had 60 Vbeta and 13 Jbeta primers. Profiled with immunoSEQ multiplex PCR; TCRdb holds only in-frame clones, not every one. The sample holds some 140,000 clones, around 77% seen once. The sequenced sample consisted of PBMCs. The origin of the receptors is a man aged 25 to 40 in good health and CMV-seronegative.

This clone has only a few counts. This chain joins TRBV2 and TRBJ2-2; D not certain. Germline V CDR1 and CDR2: SNHLY, FYNNEI. This CDR3 region has 14 residues. The ends were cut back, 7 bases at V and 1 base at J, with 10 bases in the middle. The CDR3 reads CASKKAENTGELFF. CDR3 nucleotides: TGTGCCAGCAAGAAGGCGGAGAACACCGGGGAGCTGTTTTTT. The variable domain in full, with the rest retrieved from reference TRBV2 and TRBJ2-2, is EPEVTQTPSHQVTQMGQEVILRCVPISNHLYFYWYRQILGQKVEFLVSFYNNEISEKSEIFDDQFSVERPDGSNFTLKIRSTKLEDSAMYFCASKKAENTGELFFGEGSRLTVL.

With regard to this clone: A read error may produce the germline difference seen at one junction end. The V and J genes are TRBV5-1 and TRBJ2-7, with D tentatively TRBD2 (6 bases). The CDR3 is made up of 14 amino acids. Germline V gene data show CDR1 as SGHRS and CDR2 as YFSETQ. The CDR3 bases are TGCGCCAGCAGCTCGCTTCCGGGACTGTACGAGCATTACTTC. Protein: CASSSLPGLYEHYF.

The genes are TRBV5-4 and TRBJ2-7; unclear D gene. Deletions cut 0 bases from V and 4 bases from J, with 8 bases between. Per germline, CDR1 SGHNT and CDR2 YYREEE (reference sequence). The CDR3 totals 13 residues. The CDR3 sequence: CASSLAVEYEQYF. The CDR3 coding sequence is TGTGCCAGCAGCTTGGCGGTAGAGTACGAGCAGTACTTC.

The chain combines TRBV11-2 with TRBJ1-4, with D possibly matching TRBD1 (6 bases). The germline V gene has CDR1 SGHAT and CDR2 FQNNGV. V dropped 3 bases and J dropped 5 bases, with 16 bases sitting between them. The CDR3 extends over 16 amino acids. As DNA, the CDR3 is TGTGCCAGCAGCTTGCTTGGGCAGGGGTGGAATGAAAAACTGTTTTTT. This gives the protein CASSLLGQGWNEKLFF.

The rearrangement joins TRBV6-4 to TRBJ1-6, with 7 bases that match TRBD1. With 0 bases clipped from V and 7 bases from J, the junction kept 3 bases outside the gene matches. There are 15 residues in the CDR3. Germline assignment: CDR1 MRHNA and CDR2 SNTAGT. The CDR3 DNA is TGTGCCAGCAGTGACTCGACAGGGATGAATTCACCCCTCCACTTT. This sequence encodes CASSDSTGMNSPLHF.

This chain connects TRBV14 to TRBJ2-7; tentatively, D is TRBD1 (6 bases). The CDR3 is made up of 14 amino acids. V lost 0 bases and J 2 bases, leaving 8 bases between the germline ends. Germline values: CDR1 SGHDN, CDR2 FVKESK. CDR3 DNA: TGTGCCAGCAGCCAAGAGGACAGCACCTACGAGCAGTACTTC. This sequence encodes CASSQEDSTYEQYF.

This clone was seen once. This sequence joins TRBV2 and TRBJ2-3, with D possibly being TRBD2 (7 bases). The CDR3 extends over 17 amino acids. Germline assignment: CDR1 SNHLY and CDR2 FYNNEI. V gave up 4 bases and J gave up 3 bases, with 20 bases separating them. CDR3 bases: TGTGCCAGCAGTGGCCCAGTATCGGCGGGGGCGACAGATACGCAGTATTTT. As protein: CASSGPVSAGATDTQYF.

This rearrangement joins TRBV11-2 to TRBJ2-1, with a tentative D call TRBD2 (5 bases). Germline V gives CDR1 SGHAT, CDR2 FQNNGV. V was cut by 7 bases and J by 4 bases, with 11 bases left in between. This CDR3 spans 13 amino acids. For the CDR3, the DNA is TGTGCCAGCACCCTGGAGGCTTACAATGAGCAGTTCTTC. Its translation is CASTLEAYNEQFF.

This clone has just one count. The rearrangement uses TRBV29-1 and TRBJ2-1; D is possibly TRBD1 (6 bases). Germline values: CDR1 SQVTM, CDR2 ANQGSEA. This CDR3 is built from 14 residues. V was cut by 4 bases and J by 3 bases, with 13 bases left in between. In nucleotides, the CDR3 is TGCAGCGTTGTGAGTGGGACAAACTACAATGAGCAGTTCTTC. Translated: CSVVSGTNYNEQFF.

The J gene is TRBJ2-7, the V gene TRBV5-1, with D possibly matching TRBD1 (6 bases). V lost 0 bases and J lost 6, with 10 bases in between. The V gene's germline CDR1 is SGHRS and CDR2 YFSETQ. The CDR3 runs to 13 residues. The chain's CDR3 is CASSLAGTSEQYF. For the CDR3, the DNA is TGCGCCAGCAGCTTGGCAGGGACAAGCGAGCAGTACTTC.

The rearrangement links TRBV5-1 to TRBJ2-7, with 8 bases fitting TRBD1. Germline V lookup: CDR1 SGHRS, CDR2 YFSETQ. Trimming cost V 0 bases and J 6 bases; bases outside gene matches: 8. This CDR3 is built from 15 residues. CDR3 nucleotides: TGCGCCAGCAGCTTGGCCCAGGGGGCCGGGAGCGAGCAGTACTTC. This gives the protein CASSLAQGAGSEQYF.

The genes are TRBV7-3 and TRBJ1-1; no firm D call. The germline gives CDR1 SGHTA, CDR2 FQGTGA. The CDR3 length is 13 residues. V lost 5 bases to trimming and J lost 7 bases, with 14 bases between them. DNA of the CDR3: TGTGCCAGCAGCCCTTATGCAAGCGATGAAGCTTTCTTT. It specifies CASSPYASDEAFF.

The V call is TRBV5-8, the J call TRBJ1-1; 7 positions agree with TRBD1. The CDR3 is 13 residues long. From germline, CDR1 is SGHTS and CDR2 YDEGEE. J was trimmed by 4 bases and V by 4 bases; bases with no gene match: 4. CDR3 in DNA: TGTGCCAGCAGCCGACAGGGACCCACTGAAGCTTTCTTT. This encodes CASSRQGPTEAFF.

The table lists this clone with a count of one. V is TRBV27 and J is TRBJ2-3; TRBD2 is a possible D gene (5 bases). Per germline, CDR1 MNHEY and CDR2 SMNVEV (reference sequence). This CDR3 region has 13 residues. V lost 6 bases and J lost 6, with 13 bases in between. The DNA of the CDR3 is TGTGCCAGCAGCGACTATCAACGGGATACGCAGTATTTT. Translation gives CASSDYQRDTQYF.

There are a few counts of this clone. This rearrangement joins TRBV29-1 to TRBJ2-5; D gene uncertain. V lost 6 bases, J lost 2 bases, and 7 bases lay in between. This CDR3 contains 11 residues. Germline V gene lookup returns CDR1 SQVTM and CDR2 ANQGSEA. The CDR3 nucleotides are TGCAGCGTAGACAAACAAGAGACCCAGTACTTC. Translating it yields CSVDKQETQYF.

The chain combines TRBV11-2 with TRBJ2-7, with D possibly matching TRBD2 (5 bases). This CDR3 contains 15 residues. Germline CDR1 SGHAT, CDR2 FQNNGV. V was shortened by 4 bases and J by 0 bases, with 13 bases between the two germline ends. The CDR3 region is CASSSRGRSSYEQYF. CDR3 in DNA: TGTGCCAGCAGCTCCCGAGGGCGGAGCTCCTACGAGCAGTACTTC.

In its sample, this clone was seen a few times. The V and J genes are TRBV6-5 and TRBJ2-3; perhaps TRBD2 as D (6 bases). CDR1 is MNHEY and CDR2 is SVGAGI in the germline V gene. V lost 1 base and J 4 bases, leaving 9 bases between the germline ends. CDR3 length equals 14 residues. In DNA, the CDR3 is TGTGCCAGCAGTTACTGGGGGGAGGCAGATACGCAGTATTTT. As protein: CASSYWGEADTQYF.

This clone was observed once. The chain has TRBV14 and TRBJ1-1, with D possibly matching TRBD1 (6 bases). The V gene's germline CDR1 is SGHDN and CDR2 FVKESK. Trimming removed 4 bases at V and 0 bases at J, with 24 bases between. The CDR3 length is 19 residues. CDR3 amino acids: CASSPLRGGTKTMNTEAFF. DNA of the CDR3: TGTGCCAGCAGCCCACTAAGGGGAGGGACAAAGACGATGAACACTGAAGCTTTCTTT.

The chain couples TRBV4-2 to TRBJ2-7, with 9 bases aligning to TRBD2. V shed 1 base, J shed 3 bases, and the junction held 7 bases outside the gene matches. This CDR3 is 16 amino acids long. The germline gives CDR1 LGHNA, CDR2 YNFKEQ. The CDR3 protein is CASSQVSGSQGYEQYF. CDR3 nucleotide sequence: TGTGCCAGCAGCCAAGTTAGCGGGAGCCAGGGCTACGAGCAGTACTTC.

The chain employs TRBV28 and TRBJ1-3; D gene unclear. There are 12 residues in the CDR3. Germline lookup yields CDR1 MDHEN and CDR2 SYDVKM. Trimming stripped 1 base from V and 4 bases from J, with 2 bases between. For the CDR3, the DNA is TGTGCCAGCAGTTTATCAGGAAACACCATATATTTT. Its protein product is CASSLSGNTIYF.

This chain connects TRBV6-5 to TRBJ2-1; TRBD2 agrees at 11 bases. Germline values: CDR1 MNHEY, CDR2 SVGAGI. V lost 0 bases, J lost 10 bases, and 8 bases stayed unmatched. The CDR3 has 16 amino acids. CDR3 nucleotide sequence: TGTGCCAGCAGTTACTCCGTAGCGGGAGGGCCGGGGGAGCAGTTCTTC. It codes for CASSYSVAGGPGEQFF.

The chain combines TRBV28 with TRBJ2-7; the D gene is possibly TRBD2 (7 bases). V was clipped by 3 bases and J by 4 bases, with 22 bases between them. Per the germline V gene, CDR1 is MDHEN and CDR2 is SYDVKM. CDR3 size: 17 residues. The CDR3 sequence is CASSLASWGRGRYEQYF. CDR3 bases: TGTGCCAGCAGTTTGGCCTCTTGGGGGAGGGGGAGGTACGAGCAGTACTTC.

Concerning this clone: A junction boundary mismatches the germline segment, possibly from a read error. The gene calls are TRBV10-2 and TRBJ1-1; 8 bases match TRBD1. Looked up from germline, CDR1 is WSHSY and CDR2 is SAAADI. CDR3 size: 14 residues. CDR3 nucleotide sequence: TGCGCCAGCGGCATGGGACAGGCTGACACCGAAGCTTTCTTT. Translation: CASGMGQADTEAFF.

The rearrangement links TRBV4-1 to TRBJ2-6; no firm D call. V lost 0 bases and J lost 4, with 7 bases in between. Germline V lookup: CDR1 MGHRA, CDR2 YSYEKL. The CDR3 covers 15 residues. CDR3 DNA sequence: TGCGCCAGCAGCCAAGAGGGCTTCGGGGCCAACGTCCTGACTTTC. It encodes CASSQEGFGANVLTF.